The 13 T cell receptor beta chains below come from one sample, sequenced in a study of T cells after somatic rescue of genetic block. Only in-frame clones appear in the TCRdb table, and some are missing; sequencing was by immunoSEQ multiplex PCR. The table records under 150,000 clones, about 90% of them present only once. Sequenced sample: peripheral blood mononuclear cells (PBMCs). The receptors stem from a woman under 30.

The chain employs TRBV5-4 and TRBJ2-2, with 8 bases identical to TRBD1. CDR3 size: 16 residues. The ends lost 0 bases at V and 3 bases at J; junction bases unmatched: 4. CDR1 is SGHNT and CDR2 is YYREEE in the germline V gene (reference sequence). Here the CDR3 reads CASSLGQGTHTGELFF. In DNA, the CDR3 is TGTGCCAGCAGCTTGGGACAGGGGACCCACACCGGGGAGCTGTTTTTT.

The V gene is TRBV28, the J gene TRBJ2-2; D may be TRBD1 (5 bases). V was clipped by 5 bases and J by 3 bases, with 16 bases between them. Germline CDR1 MDHEN, CDR2 SYDVKM. The CDR3 contains 16 residues. The CDR3 sequence is CASSLIRQIHTGELFF. DNA for the CDR3: TGTGCCAGCAGTCTGATTCGACAGATCCACACCGGGGAGCTGTTTTTT.

This chain connects TRBV5-4 to TRBJ1-4; D might be TRBD1 (5 bases). Germline lookup yields CDR1 SGHNT and CDR2 YYREEE (reference sequence). The CDR3 contains 16 residues. V lost 2 bases, J lost 7 bases, and 18 bases lay in between. CDR3 protein: CASSLKHQGRGEKLFF. The CDR3 nucleotides are TGTGCCAGCAGCTTAAAACATCAGGGCCGAGGTGAAAAACTGTTTTTT. The entire variable domain, with the rest obtained from reference TRBV5-4 and TRBJ1-4, is as follows: ETGVTQSPTHLIKTRGQQVTLRCSSQSGHNTVSWYQQALGQGPQFIFQYYREEENGRGNFPPRFSGLQFPNYSSELNVNALELDDSALYLCASSLKHQGRGEKLFFGSGTQLSVL.

The chain links TRBV5-1 to TRBJ2-1; TRBD2 aligns across 11 bases. This CDR3 contains 15 residues. Germline values: CDR1 SGHRS, CDR2 YFSETQ. The V gene end was trimmed by 0 bases and the J gene end by 6 bases; junction bases not matched to a gene: 2. CDR3 nucleotide sequence: TGCGCCAGCAGCTTGGGACTAGCGGGGAGCAATGAGCAGTTCTTC. This sequence encodes CASSLGLAGSNEQFF.

The chain joins TRBV30 to TRBJ2-7; D might be TRBD1 (5 bases). CDR3 length: 13 residues. V lost 2 bases and J 0 bases, leaving 8 bases between the germline ends. Germline assignment: CDR1 GTSNPN and CDR2 SVGIG (reference sequence). CDR3 bases: TGTGCCTGGAGTTATGACAGCTCCTACGAGCAGTACTTC. This encodes CAWSYDSSYEQYF. The entire variable domain, with the rest obtained from reference TRBV30 and TRBJ2-7, is as follows: SQTIHQWPATLVQPVGSPLSLECTVEGTSNPNLYWYRQAAGRGLQLLFYSVGIGQISSEVPQNLSASRPQDRQFILSSKKLLLSDSGFYLCAWSYDSSYEQYFGPGTRLTVT.

The chain joins TRBV5-4 to TRBJ2-1, with TRBD2 matching over 10 bases. The V gene's germline CDR1 is SGHNT and CDR2 YYREEE (reference sequence). The ends lost 0 bases at V and 2 bases at J; junction bases unmatched: 5. The CDR3 contains 17 residues. The CDR3 bases are TGTGCCAGCAGCTTGGAGATAGCGGGGGGCACCTACAATGAGCAGTTCTTC. It yields the protein CASSLEIAGGTYNEQFF.

The chain has TRBV11-2 and TRBJ2-7; D is uncertain. The germline V gene encodes CDR1 SGHAT and CDR2 FQNNGV. Trimming shortened V by 1 base and J by 0 bases, and 7 bases separated the two germline ends. The CDR3 covers 14 residues. The CDR3 region has the DNA TGTGCCAGCAGCTTAGCGTACACCTCCTACGAGCAGTACTTC. It specifies CASSLAYTSYEQYF.

The rearrangement joins TRBV6-1 to TRBJ1-1; D is undetermined. Trimming stripped 3 bases from V and 0 bases from J, with 8 bases between. This CDR3 has 14 residues. Per the germline V gene, CDR1 is MNHNS and CDR2 is SASEGT. The CDR3 here is CASSEGPMNTEAFF. CDR3 nucleotide sequence: TGTGCCAGCAGTGAGGGTCCTATGAACACTGAAGCTTTCTTT.

This clone has only one observation. V gene TRBV14 combines with J gene TRBJ2-5; 12 bases line up with TRBD2. Germline values: CDR1 SGHDN, CDR2 FVKESK. Trimming took 0 bases from V and 2 from J; bases not matched to a gene: 7. The CDR3 sequence is 18 residues long. CDR3 coding DNA: TGTGCCAGCAGCCAAGAACCCTCTCTAGCGGGGGGGCAAGAGACCCAGTACTTC. Encoded protein: CASSQEPSLAGGQETQYF.

The V gene is TRBV5-6, the J gene TRBJ1-1, with D hard to call. V lost 1 base and J 6 bases, leaving 10 bases between the germline ends. CDR1 and CDR2 (germline): SGHDT, YYEEEE. The CDR3 is 13 residues long. The CDR3 DNA follows: TGTGCCAGCAGCTTGCCGGGGAGGGCTGAAGCTTTCTTT. This gives the protein CASSLPGRAEAFF. The variable domain in full, with the rest retrieved from reference TRBV5-6 and TRBJ1-1, is DAGVTQSPTHLIKTRGQQVTLRCSPKSGHDTVSWYQQALGQGPQFIFQYYEEEERQRGNFPDRFSGHQFPNYSSELNVNALLLGDSALYLCASSLPGRAEAFFGQGTRLTVV.

The V call is TRBV19, the J call TRBJ1-3; 7 bases map to TRBD1. V shed 5 bases, J shed 0 bases, and the junction held 4 bases outside the gene matches. The germline V gene encodes CDR1 LNHDA and CDR2 SQIVND (reference sequence). CDR3 size: 15 residues. CDR3 residues: CASSLAGGSGNTIYF. CDR3 DNA: TGTGCCAGTAGTTTGGCAGGGGGCTCTGGAAACACCATATATTTT.

The chain couples TRBV6-5 to TRBJ2-7; D possibly uses TRBD1 or TRBD2 (5 bases each). The germline V gene has CDR1 MNHEY and CDR2 SVGAGI. The ends were cut back, 0 bases at V and 2 bases at J, with 11 bases in the middle. The CDR3 extends over 15 amino acids. DNA of the CDR3: TGTGCCAGCAGTTACTCCCGGGACGGTGCCTACGAGCAGTACTTC. Translation: CASSYSRDGAYEQYF.

The genes are TRBV27 and TRBJ1-1, with a weak D call TRBD1 (5 bases). Germline V gene data show CDR1 as MNHEY and CDR2 as SMNVEV (reference sequence). The germline V and J ends were trimmed by 6 bases and 4 bases, with 15 bases remaining between them. CDR3 length: 14 amino acids. The CDR3 loop is CASSKPGRSTEAFF. CDR3 DNA sequence: TGTGCCAGCAGCAAGCCGGGACGTTCCACTGAAGCTTTCTTT.